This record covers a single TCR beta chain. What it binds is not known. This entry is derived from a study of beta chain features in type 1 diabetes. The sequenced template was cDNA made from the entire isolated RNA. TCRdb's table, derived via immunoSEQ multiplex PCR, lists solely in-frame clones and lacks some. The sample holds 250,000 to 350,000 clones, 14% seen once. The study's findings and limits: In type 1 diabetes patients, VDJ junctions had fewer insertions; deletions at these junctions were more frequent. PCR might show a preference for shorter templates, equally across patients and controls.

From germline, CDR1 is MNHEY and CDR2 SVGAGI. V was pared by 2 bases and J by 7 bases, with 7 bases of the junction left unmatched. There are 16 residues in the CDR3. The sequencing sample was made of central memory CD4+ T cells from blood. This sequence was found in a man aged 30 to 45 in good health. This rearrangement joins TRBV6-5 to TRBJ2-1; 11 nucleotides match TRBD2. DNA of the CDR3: TGTGCCAGCAGTTACGTTACTAGCGGGAGTAGGAATGAGCAGTTCTTC. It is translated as CASSYVTSGSRNEQFF.